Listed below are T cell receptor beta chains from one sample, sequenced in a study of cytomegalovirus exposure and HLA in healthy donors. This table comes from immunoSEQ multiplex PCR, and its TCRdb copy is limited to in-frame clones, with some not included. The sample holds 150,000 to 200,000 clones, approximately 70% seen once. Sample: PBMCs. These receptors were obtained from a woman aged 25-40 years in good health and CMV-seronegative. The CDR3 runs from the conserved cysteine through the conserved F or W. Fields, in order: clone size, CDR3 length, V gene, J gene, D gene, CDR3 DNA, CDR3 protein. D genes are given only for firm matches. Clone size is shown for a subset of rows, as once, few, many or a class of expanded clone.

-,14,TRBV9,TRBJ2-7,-,TGTGCCAGCAGCGTAGGAGCGGACCCCCTCGAGCAGTACTTC,CASSVGADPLEQYF
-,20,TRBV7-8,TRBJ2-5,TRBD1,TGTGCCAGCAGCTTAATTGGTCGTAGGACGCGACAGGGGGGACACGAGACCCAGTACTTC,CASSLIGRRTRQGGHETQYF
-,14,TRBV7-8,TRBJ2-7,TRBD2,TGTGCCAGCAGCTTGAAGCTAGCGGCCTACGAGCAGTACTTC,CASSLKLAAYEQYF
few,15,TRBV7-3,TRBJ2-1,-,TGTGCCAGCAGCTTATTACGGCGGGGCCGGAATGAGCAGTTCTTC,CASSLLRRGRNEQFF
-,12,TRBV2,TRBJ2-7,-,TGTGCCAGCAAACAGGTGGGATACGAGCAGTACTTC,CASKQVGYEQYF
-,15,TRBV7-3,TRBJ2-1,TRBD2,TGTGCCAGCAGCTCCTCTAGCGGGAGTCACAATGAGCAGTTCTTC,CASSSSSGSHNEQFF
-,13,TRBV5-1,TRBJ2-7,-,TGCGCCAGCAGCTTGCTTCAGTCCCACGAGCAGTACTTC,CASSLLQSHEQYF
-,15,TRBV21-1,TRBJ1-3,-,TGTGCCAGCACGCCGGGACAGAGGAAGGGGAACACCATATATTTT,CASTPGQRKGNTIYF
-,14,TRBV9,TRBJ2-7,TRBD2,TGTGCCAGCAGCGTAGAACTAGCGGGGGTCGAGCAGTACTTC,CASSVELAGVEQYF
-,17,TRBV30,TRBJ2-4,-,TGTGCCTGGAGTGTCGGGTCTTCCTTAATAGCCAAAAACATTCAGTACTTC,CAWSVGSSLIAKNIQYF
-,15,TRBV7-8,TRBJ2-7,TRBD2,TGTGCCAGCAGCTTAGGGACTAGCGAGACCTACGAGCAGTACTTC,CASSLGTSETYEQYF
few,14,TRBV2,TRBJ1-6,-,TGTGCCAGCAGCCAGGGTAGGAATAATTCACCCCTCCACTTT,CASSQGRNNSPLHF
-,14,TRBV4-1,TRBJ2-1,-,TGCGCCAGCAAACCCATCGAGTTCTACAATGAGCGGTTCTTC,CASKPIEFYNERFF
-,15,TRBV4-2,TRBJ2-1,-,TGTGCCAGCAGCCAAGATAAGCTAGCCGGGAATGAGCAGTTCTTC,CASSQDKLAGNEQFF
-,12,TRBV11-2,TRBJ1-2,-,TGTGCCAGCAGCAACTATAACTATGGCTACACCTTC,CASSNYNYGYTF
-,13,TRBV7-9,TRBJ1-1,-,TGTGCCAGCAGCCCGCGGGGGGTCACTGAAGCTTTCTTT,CASSPRGVTEAFF
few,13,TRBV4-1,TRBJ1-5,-,TGCGCCAGCAGCCAAGACGGCAATCAGCCCCAGCATTTT,CASSQDGNQPQHF
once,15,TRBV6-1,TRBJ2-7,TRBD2,TGTGCCAGCAGTGAACGACTAGCGGGGGGCTACGAGCAGTACTTC,CASSERLAGGYEQYF
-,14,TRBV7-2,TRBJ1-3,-,TGTGCCAGCAGCTCTGACAGGACCTATAACACCATATATTTT,CASSSDRTYNTIYF
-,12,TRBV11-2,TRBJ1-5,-,TGTGCCAGCAGCTTTTCGGGTCAGCCCCAGCATTTT,CASSFSGQPQHF
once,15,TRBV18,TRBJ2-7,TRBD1,TGTGCCAGCTCAGCCGCCGGGACAGGGATCTACGAGCAGTACTTC,CASSAAGTGIYEQYF
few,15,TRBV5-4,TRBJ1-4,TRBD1,TGTGCCAGCAGCTTATTAGGGGGCGCGGCGGAAAAACTGTTTTTT,CASSLLGGAAEKLFF